This TCR beta chain appears in the sequencing data of a study of shared clonotypes between healthy human individuals. The overall study: The donor pool was made up of a couple of women and three men aged 18 to 49.

J gave up 3 bases and V 0 bases, and 2 bases lay outside the gene matches. CDR3 length equals 15 residues. In germline, CDR1 is SGDLS, CDR2 YYNGEE. Remarks on this clone: As yet, its antigen is unknown.

Here immunoSEQ multiplex PCR was the method, and the copy in TCRdb shows in-frame clones only, minus some. The sample includes 400,000 or so clones, around 96% seen only once; the top ten take about 0.32%. Overall study results and limits: The generation probabilities recorded for non-shared clonotypes fell below those of clonotypes shared by all four donors.

CD45RO+ cells went into CD8 memory alongside CCR7-negative CD45RA+ TemRA cells. The V and J genes are TRBV9 and TRBJ2-1; TRBD1 matches 8 bases. This TCR came from a man aged 30 to 39 in good health. Sequencing used memory CD8+ T cells sorted from blood. This sample's subset: CD45RO+ cells pooled with CCR7-negative TemRA cells. Written as DNA, the CDR3 is TGTGCCAGCAGCGTAGAGGGACAGGTCTACAATGAGCAGTTCTTC. Its translation is CASSVEGQVYNEQFF.